The 28 T cell receptor beta chains given below trace back to one sample, sequenced in a study of regulatory T cells in long-lasting Graves disease. The authors built TCR beta libraries using iRepertoire HTBI primers and Arm-PCR of CDR3 regions. MiXCR, run by TCRdb on the multiplex PCR reads, gives a single entry per CDR3 protein. The data contain around 330,000 distinct CDR3 sequences, under 20% of them seen just once; the ten biggest clones take up roughly 35%. Described time point: newly diagnosed GD, antithyroid drugs for less than 3 months. The TCR library was made from RNA that had been extracted from PBMCs in TRIzol. The source was peripheral blood mononuclear cells (PBMCs), collected at new diagnosis, from a patient treated with antithyroid drugs. These receptors were collected from a female donor with Graves disease.

This clonotype has ten or more counts. This chain joins TRBV6-1 and TRBJ1-2, with D perhaps matching TRBD1 (6 bases). This CDR3 is 16 amino acids long. From germline, CDR1 is MNHNS and CDR2 SASEGT. V lost 6 bases and J 0 bases, leaving 17 bases between the germline ends. The CDR3 loop reads CASSSESGAANYGYTF. As DNA, the CDR3 is TGTGCCAGCAGCTCCGAGTCAGGGGCCGCTAACTATGGCTACACCTTC.

This clonotype was detected only a few times. The chain recombines TRBV29-1 with TRBJ1-2, with D hard to call. Germline assignment: CDR1 SQVTM and CDR2 ANQGSEA. The CDR3 has 13 residues. V was pared by 6 bases and J by 0 bases, with 11 bases between. CDR3 sequence: CSVVQATNYGYTF. The CDR3 coding sequence is TGCAGCGTAGTCCAGGCAACTAACTATGGCTACACCTTC.

This clonotype was detected ten times or more. The V call is TRBV7-2, the J call TRBJ2-5; weak D call: TRBD1 (6 bases). Per the germline V gene, CDR1 is SGHTA and CDR2 is FQGNSA. Trimming removed 4 bases from V and 5 bases from J, with 14 bases in between. This CDR3 contains 14 residues. The CDR3 DNA is TGTGCCAGCAGCTCGTGGACAGTCGAGGAGACCCAGTACTTC. Translation: CASSSWTVEETQYF.

At least ten counts were recorded for this clonotype. The chain recombines TRBV2 with TRBJ1-5; D remains ambiguous. The V gene's germline CDR1 is SNHLY and CDR2 FYNNEI. The CDR3 is 14 residues long. Trimming left V 3 bases short and J 3 bases short, with 9 bases between. DNA for the CDR3: TGTGCCAGCAGTGACTCTGGGGACAATCAGCCCCAGCATTTT. It translates to CASSDSGDNQPQHF.

This clonotype was observed a handful of times. This rearrangement joins TRBV30 to TRBJ1-1; the match to TRBD1 covers 9 bases. The CDR3 loop spans 14 amino acids. V shed 3 bases, J shed 3 bases, and the junction held 5 bases outside the gene matches. Germline CDR1 is GTSNPN and CDR2 is SVGIG (reference sequence). CDR3 in amino acids: CAWSTGTGYTEAFF. CDR3 coding DNA: TGTGCCTGGAGCACCGGGACAGGGTACACTGAAGCTTTCTTT.

This clonotype has more than one count but fewer than ten. The chain recombines TRBV28 with TRBJ1-5; tentatively, D is TRBD1 (5 bases). From germline, CDR1 is MDHEN and CDR2 SYDVKM. Trimming removed 3 bases from V and 0 bases from J, with 9 bases in between. This CDR3 spans 15 amino acids. CDR3 nucleotide sequence: TGTGCCAGCAGTTTTGAGGGGTATAGCAATCAGCCCCAGCATTTT. This sequence encodes CASSFEGYSNQPQHF.

This clonotype was observed at least ten times. This sequence joins TRBV30 and TRBJ1-1, with D unresolved. This CDR3 region has 16 residues. The germline V gene has CDR1 GTSNPN and CDR2 SVGIG (reference sequence). V was trimmed by 0 bases and J by 1 base, leaving 15 bases between them. CDR3 coding DNA: TGTGCCTGGAGTGTTGGTCCAGTAACAAAGAACACTGAAGCTTTCTTT. Its translation is CAWSVGPVTKNTEAFF.

This clonotype has ten or more counts. J is TRBJ2-1 and V is TRBV7-2; 9 bases match TRBD2. Germline lookup yields CDR1 SGHTA and CDR2 FQGNSA. V dropped 1 base and J dropped 12; count of bases not matched to a gene: 13. This CDR3 is 16 amino acids long. CDR3 sequence: CASSLEGGRAVYGQFF. Written as DNA, the CDR3 is TGTGCCAGCAGCTTAGAAGGCGGGAGGGCCGTTTATGGGCAGTTCTTC.

This clonotype appeared many times. This chain connects TRBV12-3 or TRBV12-4 to TRBJ2-1; possibly TRBD2 for D (6 bases). Deletions cut 2 bases from V and 5 bases from J, with 7 bases between. The CDR3 is 13 residues long. CDR3 in amino acids: CASSLWGDNEQFF. The CDR3 DNA reads TGTGCCAGCAGTTTATGGGGGGACAATGAGCAGTTCTTC.

This clonotype was counted many times. The V gene is TRBV2, the J gene TRBJ1-3; D gene ambiguous. The germline gives CDR1 SNHLY, CDR2 FYNNEI. V was trimmed by 8 bases and J by 0 bases, leaving 11 bases between them. The CDR3 sequence is 14 residues long. CDR3 residues: CASSERDSGNTIYF. The CDR3 DNA follows: TGTGCCAGCTCAGAAAGGGACTCTGGAAACACCATATATTTT.

In this sample, this clonotype turned up many times. The chain couples TRBV28 to TRBJ1-1, with unresolved D. The CDR3 is 13 residues long. V lost 2 bases to trimming and J lost 8 bases, with 12 bases between them. Germline loops: CDR1 MDHEN, CDR2 SYDVKM. CDR3: CASSLTGFPEAFF. CDR3 DNA sequence: TGTGCCAGCAGTTTAACGGGGTTCCCCGAAGCTTTCTTT.

This clonotype was seen at least ten times. The V call is TRBV20-1, the J call TRBJ2-7; 8 positions agree with TRBD2. This CDR3 has 13 residues. Germline assignment: CDR1 DFQATT and CDR2 SNEGSKA (reference sequence). J was trimmed by 3 bases and V by 6 bases; bases with no gene match: 7. Written as DNA, the CDR3 is TGCAGTGCGGAGGGACTAGTGGACTACGAGCAGTACTTC. Protein product: CSAEGLVDYEQYF.

This clonotype was seen repeatedly, ten times or more. This chain uses TRBV7-9 with TRBJ2-3, with a weak D call TRBD2 (5 bases). The CDR3 consists of 16 residues. The germline V gene has CDR1 SEHNR and CDR2 FQNEAQ (reference sequence). With 1 base removed from V and 0 bases from J, the gap between germline ends came to 11 bases. For the CDR3, the DNA is TGTGCCAGCAGCTTAGATGCGGGCCCTAGCACAGATACGCAGTATTTT. This codes for CASSLDAGPSTDTQYF.

The chain couples TRBV5-1 to TRBJ2-1, with TRBD2 matching 14 bases. The CDR3 loop spans 16 amino acids. CDR1 is SGHRS and CDR2 is YFSETQ in the germline V gene. V was pared by 4 bases and J by 9 bases, with 9 bases of the junction left unmatched. The CDR3 sequence is CASSTTGTSGSTEQFF. In DNA form, the CDR3 reads TGCGCCAGCAGCACAACCGGGACTAGCGGGAGTACTGAGCAGTTCTTC.

In its sample, this clonotype was seen once. With a much larger clone just one base away, this may be a read error. As DNA, the CDR3 is TGTGCCGCCAAGGTTTTCGTAGCGGGAGAACAAGAGACCCAGTACTTC. Amino acid sequence: CAAKVFVAGEQETQYF. The V and J genes are TRBV6-2 or TRBV6-3 and TRBJ2-5; TRBD2 matches 9 bases. Per the germline V gene, CDR1 is MNHEY and CDR2 is SVGEGT. Trimming cost V 11 bases and J 2 bases; bases outside gene matches: 15. This CDR3 is built from 16 residues.

The V gene is TRBV9, the J gene TRBJ2-1, with a possible D match to TRBD2 (5 bases). The J call is in doubt because the DNA end fits TRBJ2-5 better. The CDR3 loop spans 14 amino acids. The germline V gene encodes CDR1 SGDLS and CDR2 YYNGEE. Here the CDR3 DNA reads TGTGCCAGCAGCGTATCTGGCGGAGGAGAGACCCAGTACTTC. This encodes CASSVSGGGETQYF.

This clonotype was seen at least ten times. CDR3 protein: CASSISRRRVSTDTQYF. The CDR3 coding sequence is TGTGCCAGTAGTATATCCAGAAGGCGGGTGAGCACAGATACGCAGTATTTT. The chain links TRBV19 to TRBJ2-3, with a tentative D call TRBD2 (5 bases). Trimming cost V 2 bases and J 0 bases, with 15 bases left between them. From germline, CDR1 is LNHDA and CDR2 SQIVND (reference sequence). The CDR3 is 17 residues long.

The chain employs TRBV6-1 and TRBJ1-2; 7 bases map to TRBD1. V gave up 4 bases and J gave up 1 base; unmatched junction bases: 6. CDR1 and CDR2 from the germline V gene are MNHNS and SASEGT. CDR3 length: 15 residues. The CDR3 bases are TGTGCCAGCAGTGCCTCCCACAGGGGTAACTATGGCTACACCTTC. Its translation is CASSASHRGNYGYTF.

This clonotype was detected many times. The chain employs TRBV24-1 and TRBJ2-5, with 8 nucleotides matching TRBD1. Germline V gene sequence: CDR1 KGHDR, CDR2 SFDVKD. The CDR3 loop spans 12 amino acids. Trimming cost V 7 bases and J 4 bases; bases outside gene matches: 1. CDR3 bases: TGTGCCACCAGAGACAGGGGAGAGACCCAGTACTTC. Its protein is CATRDRGETQYF.

Worth noting for this clonotype: A read error is likely here: a far larger clone is one base away. This chain joins TRBV7-2 and TRBJ2-7; TRBD1 aligns across 10 bases. CDR3 length equals 14 residues. Germline CDR1 SGHTA, CDR2 FQGNSA. The CDR3 spells CASSPEGQGYERYF. In DNA, the CDR3 is TGTGCCAGCAGTCCTGAGGGACAGGGGTACGAGCGGTACTTC.

The chain links TRBV11-2 to TRBJ1-1; 7 positions match TRBD1. CDR1 and CDR2 from the germline V gene are SGHAT and FQNNGV. Trimming removed 4 bases from V and 1 base from J; junction bases left unmatched: 9. The CDR3 totals 16 residues. This CDR3 is CASSSVVRDRNTEAFF. The CDR3 bases are TGTGCCAGCAGCTCCGTAGTCCGGGACAGGAACACTGAAGCTTTCTTT.

This clonotype was picked up many times. The chain employs TRBV6-1 and TRBJ2-7, with D uncertain. Trimming took 8 bases from V and 2 from J, leaving 13 bases between them. The CDR3 length is 13 residues. Germline V lookup: CDR1 MNHNS, CDR2 SASEGT. This chain's CDR3 is CASGTEFTYEQYF. CDR3 nucleotides: TGTGCCAGCGGTACAGAATTCACCTACGAGCAGTACTTC.

This clonotype was counted ten times or more. The chain is built from TRBV27 and TRBJ2-3; perhaps TRBD2 as D (5 bases). Deletions cut 4 bases from V and 4 bases from J, with 9 bases between. This CDR3 region has 13 residues. Germline V gene sequence: CDR1 MNHEY, CDR2 SMNVEV (reference sequence). As DNA, the CDR3 is TGTGCCAGCAGTTCTAGCTCCGCAGATACGCAGTATTTT. As protein: CASSSSSADTQYF.

This clonotype was observed a few times. The DNA for the CDR3 is TGTGCCAGCAGCTTGGTCACGTTGTCTAACTATGGCTACACCTTC. Amino acid sequence: CASSLVTLSNYGYTF. The V call is TRBV5-6, the J call TRBJ1-2, with D unresolved. This CDR3 is built from 15 residues. Trimming shortened V by 0 bases and J by 0 bases, and 9 bases separated the two germline ends. Germline lookup yields CDR1 SGHDT and CDR2 YYEEEE.

This clonotype has at least ten counts. This chain uses TRBV29-1 with TRBJ2-3; D possibly corresponds to TRBD2 (5 bases). Trimming stripped 5 bases from V and 3 bases from J, with 6 bases between. The V gene's germline CDR1 is SQVTM and CDR2 ANQGSEA. This CDR3 contains 11 residues. The chain's CDR3 is CSVRDTDTQYF. CDR3 nucleotide sequence: TGCAGCGTTCGGGATACAGATACGCAGTATTTT.

There are many counts of this clonotype. This sequence joins TRBV7-9 and TRBJ1-4; 10 bases match TRBD1. Losses at the gene ends were 8 bases for V and 8 bases for J; bases not matched to a gene: 8. CDR1 and CDR2 (germline): SEHNR, FQNEAQ (reference sequence). This CDR3 spans 14 amino acids. CDR3 coding DNA: TGTGCCAGCCTCCGGGGGACAGGGGACGAAAAACTGTTTTTT. Translation: CASLRGTGDEKLFF.

The sample holds many counts of this clonotype. The J gene is TRBJ2-7, the V gene TRBV9; D is possibly TRBD2 (5 bases). The length of the CDR3 is 12 residues. Germline V gene sequence: CDR1 SGDLS, CDR2 YYNGEE. The ends were cut back, 0 bases at V and 6 bases at J, with 7 bases in the middle. CDR3: CASSVAGSEQYF. The CDR3 bases are TGTGCCAGCAGCGTAGCGGGATCCGAGCAGTACTTC.

This clonotype was detected ten times or more. The CDR3 loop is CASSLRAGNADTQYF. The CDR3 nucleotides are TGCGCCAGCAGCTTGCGGGCAGGGAATGCAGATACGCAGTATTTT. The chain joins TRBV5-1 to TRBJ2-3; D may be TRBD1 (5 bases). The V end lost 1 base, the J end lost 4 bases, and 13 bases lay between the germline ends. Per germline, CDR1 SGHRS and CDR2 YFSETQ. The CDR3 consists of 15 residues.